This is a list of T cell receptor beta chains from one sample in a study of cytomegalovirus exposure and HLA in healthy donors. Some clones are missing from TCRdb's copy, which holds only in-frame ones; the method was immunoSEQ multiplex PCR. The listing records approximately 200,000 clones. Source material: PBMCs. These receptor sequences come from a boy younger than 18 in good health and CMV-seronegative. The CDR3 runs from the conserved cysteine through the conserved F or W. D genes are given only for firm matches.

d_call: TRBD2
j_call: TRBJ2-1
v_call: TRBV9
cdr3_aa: CASSPLAGSYNEQFF

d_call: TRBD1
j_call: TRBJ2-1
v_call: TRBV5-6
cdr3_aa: CASGTRDRLGVEQFF

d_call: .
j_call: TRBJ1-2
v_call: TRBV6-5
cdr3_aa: CARPWGGGYTF

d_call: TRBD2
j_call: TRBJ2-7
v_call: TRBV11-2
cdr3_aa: CASSLSSGGGYEQYF

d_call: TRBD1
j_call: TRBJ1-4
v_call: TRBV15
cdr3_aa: CATARDRGAEGNEKLFF

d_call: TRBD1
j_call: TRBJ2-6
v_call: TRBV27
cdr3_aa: CASSTGQGAAGANVLTF

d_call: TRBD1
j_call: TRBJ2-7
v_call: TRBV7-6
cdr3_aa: CASSEGALIPEQYF

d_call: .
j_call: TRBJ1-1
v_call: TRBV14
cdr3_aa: CASSQDPGTGSTEAFF

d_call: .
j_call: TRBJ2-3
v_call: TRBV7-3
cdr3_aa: CASSLGLPPDTQYF

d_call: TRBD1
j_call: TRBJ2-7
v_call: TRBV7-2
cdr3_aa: CASSLAPGQGLEQYF

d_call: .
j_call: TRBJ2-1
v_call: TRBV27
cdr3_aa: CASSSVDDRVNEQFF

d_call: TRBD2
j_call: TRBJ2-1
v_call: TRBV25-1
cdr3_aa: CATQRGPSYNEQFF

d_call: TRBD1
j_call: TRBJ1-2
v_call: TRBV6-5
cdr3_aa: CASSIDRDYGYTF

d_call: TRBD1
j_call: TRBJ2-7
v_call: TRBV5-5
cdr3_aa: CASSVFPGTGLTEQYF

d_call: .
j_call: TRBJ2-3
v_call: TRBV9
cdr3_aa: CASSEPREGTDTQYF

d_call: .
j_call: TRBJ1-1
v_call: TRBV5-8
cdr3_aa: CASNSLGPEAFF

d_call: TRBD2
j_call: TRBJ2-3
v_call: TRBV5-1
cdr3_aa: CASASGYRGVMDTQYF

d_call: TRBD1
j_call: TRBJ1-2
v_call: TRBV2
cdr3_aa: CASSGPDRGDYGYTF

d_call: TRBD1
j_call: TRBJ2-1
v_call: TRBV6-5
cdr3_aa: CASSGWDREYNEQFF

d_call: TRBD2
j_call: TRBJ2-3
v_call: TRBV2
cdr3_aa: CAGSSGGGTDTQYF

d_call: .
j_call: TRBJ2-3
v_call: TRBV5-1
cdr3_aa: CASSSLTSTDTQYF

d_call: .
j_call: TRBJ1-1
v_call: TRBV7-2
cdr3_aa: CASSLGRNTEAFF

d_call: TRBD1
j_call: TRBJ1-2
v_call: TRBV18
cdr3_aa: CASSPDREHGYTF

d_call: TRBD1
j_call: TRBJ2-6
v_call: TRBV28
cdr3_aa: CASSRGQVSGANVLTF

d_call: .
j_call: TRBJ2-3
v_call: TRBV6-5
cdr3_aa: CASSTTEQDTQYF

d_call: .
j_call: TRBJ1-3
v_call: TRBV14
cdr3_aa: CASSQAGTRRNTIYF

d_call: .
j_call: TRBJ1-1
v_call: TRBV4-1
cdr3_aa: CASSQGGQGTTEAFF

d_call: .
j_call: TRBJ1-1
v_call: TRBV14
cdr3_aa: CASSRGGTFGATEAFF

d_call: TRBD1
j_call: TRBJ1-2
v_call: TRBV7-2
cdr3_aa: CASSYRDSAVYGYTF

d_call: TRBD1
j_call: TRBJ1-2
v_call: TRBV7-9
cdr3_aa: CASSLSAISGTGDGYTF

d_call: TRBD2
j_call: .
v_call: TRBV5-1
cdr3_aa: CASSLRSGGSYEQYF

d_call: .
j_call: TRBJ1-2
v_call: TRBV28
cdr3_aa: CASSFKRVGGYTF

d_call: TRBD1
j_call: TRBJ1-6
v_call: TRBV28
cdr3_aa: CASRPGTGNNSPLHF

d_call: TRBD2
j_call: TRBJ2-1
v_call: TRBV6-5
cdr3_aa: CASSYLNSGGVPFF

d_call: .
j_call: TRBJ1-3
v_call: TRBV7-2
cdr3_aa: CASSFRALGAGNTIYF

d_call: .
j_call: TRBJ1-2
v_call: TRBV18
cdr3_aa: CASSASPGQPITRGYTF

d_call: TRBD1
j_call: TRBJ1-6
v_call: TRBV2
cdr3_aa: CASVGQGMFRNSPLHF

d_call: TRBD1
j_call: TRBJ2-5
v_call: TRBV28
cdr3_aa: CASSPQGAWETQYF

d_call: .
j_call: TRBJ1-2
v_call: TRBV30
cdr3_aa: CAWSTGGANYGYTF

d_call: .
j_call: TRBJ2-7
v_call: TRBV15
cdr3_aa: CATSYGRAGVYEQYF

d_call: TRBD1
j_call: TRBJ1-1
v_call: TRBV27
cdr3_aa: CASSLGGQGRRVGTEAFF

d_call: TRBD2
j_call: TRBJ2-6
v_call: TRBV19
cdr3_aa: CASSYGGAAGANVLTF

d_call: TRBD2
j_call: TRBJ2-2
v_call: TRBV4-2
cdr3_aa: CASSQLLAGGQTGELFF

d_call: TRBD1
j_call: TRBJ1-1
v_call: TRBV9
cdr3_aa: CASSADPGQLNTEAFF

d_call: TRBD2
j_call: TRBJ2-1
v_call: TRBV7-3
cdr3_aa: CASSPSGGAGEQFF

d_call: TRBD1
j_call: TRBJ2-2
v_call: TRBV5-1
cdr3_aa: CASSGIQGLTGELFF

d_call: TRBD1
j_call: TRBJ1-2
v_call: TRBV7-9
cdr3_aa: CASSLGQGDGYTF

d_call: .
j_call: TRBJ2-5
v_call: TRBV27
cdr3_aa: CASSFSGKSETQYF

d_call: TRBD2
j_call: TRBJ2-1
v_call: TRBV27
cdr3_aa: CASSRLGLAGGEQFF

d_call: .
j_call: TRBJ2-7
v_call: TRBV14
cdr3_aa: CASSLSGGGSFSGQYF

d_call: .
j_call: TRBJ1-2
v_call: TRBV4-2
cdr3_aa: CASSQAKIGTYYGYTF

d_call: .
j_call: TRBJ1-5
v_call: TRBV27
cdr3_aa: CASSPYPQGTNQPQHF